This T cell receptor beta chain was recovered during a study of identical twins listed by TCRdb under 2016. For context, the study as a whole: TCR alpha and beta repertoires from monozygotic twins, unrelated adults of various ages and cord blood were deep-sequenced to test whether fetal clonotypes persist. To rule out contamination, the twin experiments were replicated at different times with different library preparation protocols.

Library method: 5' RACE. For sequencing, an Illumina HiSeq 2000 was employed. A universal primer binding site was added through template switching, and the final cDNA carried a unique molecular identifier so that TCR cDNA molecules could be counted accurately. First-strand cDNA for TCR alpha and beta chains was synthesized from specific primers in the conserved constant-segment region. To control for contamination, every cDNA library carried two barcodes: a SMART-Mk sample barcode plus Illumina barcodes. TruSeq adapter sequences, together with Illumina sample barcodes, were added in two successive PCR steps. The TCR alpha and beta cDNA libraries were sequenced on the Illumina HiSeq platform using custom primers. On the study's bioinformatics: MiGEC processed the raw reads to extract unique molecular identifiers, while MiXCR was used to determine the CDR3 positions. Recombination models were inferred per individual with the repgenHMM and IGoR tools using an EM algorithm. Shared clonotype analysis was performed with the tcR package in R, normalizing sharing by the product of cloneset sizes. Out-of-frame nonproductive sequences were analyzed to study raw recombination free of thymic and clonal selection effects. TCRdb reran the public reads through fastp at Q25 and MiXCR, keeping productive beta chains. Rows are unified per CDR3 protein, each entry keeping the most common DNA and genes. The V and J calls and clone size come from TCRdb's table, not from the authors' own analysis. Counted in this sample were 450,000 or so distinct CDR3 sequences; approximately 15% of them appeared once. Together, the top ten hold more than 0.5% of the sample.

Every donor was a healthy Caucasian. The twin cohort consisted of three pairs of female monozygotic twins, all aged roughly 18 to 29 years. Positive isolation kits from Invitrogen were used to isolate the CD4+ and CD8+ T cell populations. General findings and caveats noted by the study authors: Because the same donors could not be followed over many years, the conclusions depended on cross-sectional statistical analysis. Fewer insertions were carried by abundant cord blood beta clonotypes, a similar but weaker trend appeared in young adult naive repertoires, and no such trend appeared in memory repertoires. A weaker excess of twin sharing was found in beta out-of-frame sequences because the signal-to-noise ratio was lowered by fewer shared sequences. Invariant T cells such as MAIT and iNKT could partly confound zero-insertion analyses, though diverse VJ usage argued against this for most clonotypes. Out-of-frame TCR alpha sequences shared between twins showed an excess of low generation-probability sequences compared with coincidental sharing between unrelated individuals. In monozygotic twins, out-of-frame TCR alpha sharing was systematically underestimated by recombination models, although the models agreed with sharing between unrelated individuals.

Worth noting for this clonotype: Its specific antigen is unknown. Per-nucleotide qualities are absent, and no much larger clonotype sits a single base away.

The V and J ends are trimmed by 3 bases and 3 bases, leaving 5 bases between them. The CDR3 starts with the cysteine, ends with the phenylalanine, and has 13 residues. Only the CDR3 portion is preserved as DNA: 39 bases, with reading frame beginning at the first base. These data were likewise used in another study, on yellow fever vaccine responses in identical twins. From that second study: According to the authors, the vaccine-induced T cell response in identical twins seemed to be partly convergent and partly specific to each individual. Focusing on identical twins, the study followed the T cell clones that responded to the vaccine, and did so with precision.

The TCR comes from a woman between 18 and 29 years old in good health. Sequencing input: CD4+ T cells sorted from blood. Here the chain combines TRBV12-3 or TRBV12-4 and TRBJ2-2; no D gene call is confident. Here the CDR3 is given as CASSFGYTGELFF. The DNA sequence is TGTGCCAGCAGTTTTGGGTACACCGGGGAGCTGTTTTTT.